Sequencing of this T cell receptor beta chain was carried out in a study of control samples from healthy donors and cancer patients. Germline-derived CDR1 and CDR2 are SGHRS and YFSETQ. The CDR3 consists of 18 residues. J lost 4 bases, V lost 4 bases, and 18 bases had no gene match. The protocol was immunoSEQ multiplex PCR, while the TCRdb copy is restricted to in-frame clones and leaves out a portion. The repertoire holds around 150,000 clones, with approximately 94% as singletons. The specimen sequenced was PBMCs. The chain links TRBV5-1 to TRBJ1-1; TRBD1 matches at 8 bases. This receptor was taken from a man in his 60s with colorectal cancer. Here the CDR3 reads CASSREYRGIGRGTEAFF. The CDR3, as DNA: TGCGCCAGCAGCCGAGAGTACAGGGGGATTGGGCGTGGCACTGAAGCTTTCTTT.